This paragraph reports one T cell receptor beta chain. Per the original methods: It was from reference gene primer amplification that nucleated cell counts were estimated. Sequencing used immunoSEQ multiplex PCR; TCRdb keeps in-frame clones, though not all of them. V and J calls and clone size come straight from that table; D and trimming were deduced from the DNA. The data show more than 110,000 clones, with roughly 80% seen just once and 5.5% held by the top ten. This entry comes from a study of blood T cell repertoires in COVID-19. Whole-study context: Some COVID-19 samples were acute and others convalescent; all came from the United States, Italy and Spain.

The receptor comes from a middle-aged man with acute COVID-19. Sequencing input: PBMCs or T cells enriched from blood (not recorded which).

The CDR3 nucleotides are TGTGCCAGTAGTAGGAGAATTACAGGGTTGTTCGGTAATTCACCCCTCCACTTT. This encodes CASSRRITGLFGNSPLHF. The chain joins TRBV19 to TRBJ1-6, with D possibly TRBD1 on 6 matching bases. This CDR3 has 18 amino acids. Trimming left V 4 bases short and J 6 bases short, with 22 bases between. Germline V gene lookup returns CDR1 LNHDA and CDR2 SQIVND (reference sequence).